Listed below are T cell receptor beta chains from one sample, sequenced in a study of response to subunit inactivated influenza vaccine. MiXCR, applied by TCRdb to the RT-PCR reads, yields one record per CDR3 protein. The repertoire holds 610,000 or so distinct CDR3 sequences, with 14% as singletons. This sample comprised PBMCs from blood, obtained roughly 12 days after vaccination. Source of these receptors: a man aged 45-60 years who received an inactivated influenza vaccine. The CDR3 runs from the conserved cysteine through the conserved F or W.

length	J	V	CDR3
13	TRBJ1-1	TRBV4-3	CASSSDWGTEAFF
13	TRBJ1-2	TRBV29-1	CSAGIQGGYGYTF
16	TRBJ1-4	TRBV5-1	CASSFGTRQVDEKLFF
15	TRBJ2-2	TRBV20-1	CSARVGGSGTGELFF
14	TRBJ2-5	TRBV5-1	CASRPGTGKETQYF
13	TRBJ1-5	TRBV30	CAWSGGGNQPQHF
16	TRBJ2-1	TRBV7-2	CASSAPGLAGLNEQFF
17	TRBJ2-1	TRBV4-3	CASSQETGGLRKSEQFF
13	TRBJ1-1	TRBV6-2/TRBV6-3	CAISVNRNTEAFF
16	TRBJ1-1	TRBV4-1	CASSQVEVRWDTEAFF
13	TRBJ1-2	TRBV29-1	CSVYRGKIYGYTF
15	TRBJ2-3	TRBV5-1	CASSTTGGLADTQYF
16	TRBJ2-1	TRBV6-1	CASSEISGLSYNEQFF
15	TRBJ1-4	TRBV27	CASKLNRIANEKLFF
16	TRBJ2-1	TRBV12-3/TRBV12-4	CASSPGGVRSYNEQFF
14	TRBJ1-1	TRBV5-1	CASSSRDGGTEAFF
16	TRBJ2-5	TRBV7-8	CASSWRQGRIQETQYF
14	TRBJ2-7	TRBV3-1	CASSQADGNREQYF
16	TRBJ2-3	TRBV28	CASSLQGGGFPDTQYF
13	TRBJ2-5	TRBV18	CASSPSLQETQYF
18	TRBJ2-2	TRBV5-6	CASSSIPGLAGNTGELFF
12	TRBJ1-1	TRBV5-6	CASSGRQIEAFF
17	TRBJ2-3	TRBV6-5	CASSYRSQGWGTDTQYF
14	TRBJ2-2	TRBV6-1	CAGGGRPNTGELFF
14	TRBJ2-3	TRBV5-1	CASAVGGPTDTQYF
11	TRBJ2-3	TRBV7-9	CASRTEDTQYF
16	TRBJ2-1	TRBV20-1	CSARVRKGLAKNEQFF
15	TRBJ2-1	TRBV29-1	CSAGLAGGPVNEQFF
15	TRBJ2-5	TRBV3-1	CASSQDRGIGETQYF
12	TRBJ2-7	TRBV15	CATGQTPYEQYF
14	TRBJ1-1	TRBV5-1	CASSLKDPGTEAFF
15	TRBJ2-4	TRBV2	CASVGQGATKNIQYF
13	TRBJ2-7	TRBV9	CASSVRTRGEQYF
17	TRBJ1-1	TRBV6-2/TRBV6-3	CASSYSGQGGRNTEAFF
14	TRBJ1-6	TRBV5-1	CASSLAWVGSPLHF
14	TRBJ2-7	TRBV6-1	CASRKNGGMHEQYF
14	TRBJ2-4	TRBV7-2	CASSLLAGVNIQYF
13	TRBJ2-1	TRBV7-9	CASSLTTGNEQFF
17	TRBJ2-7	TRBV5-1	CASSFLAGSRSSYEQYF
14	TRBJ2-5	TRBV6-1	CASGGGVTQETQYF
13	TRBJ2-5	TRBV20-1	CSARGTGFSPQHF
14	TRBJ2-2	TRBV29-1	CSDRDFTNTGELFF
16	TRBJ2-6	TRBV19	CASSREGGTGANVLTF
13	TRBJ1-1	TRBV12-3/TRBV12-4	CASSLGFGTEAFF
14	TRBJ2-7	TRBV20-1	CSATGGDSPYEQYF
14	TRBJ1-5	TRBV19	CASSFRDSHQPQHF
14	TRBJ1-2	TRBV20-1	CSADYGGANYGYTF
17	TRBJ1-3	TRBV4-2	CASSQDIFRASGNTIYF
14	TRBJ2-3	TRBV18	CASSPTESTDTQYF
13	TRBJ2-7	TRBV20-1	CSAKREWSYEQYF
14	TRBJ2-1	TRBV3-1	CASSQDPGQGEQFF
17	TRBJ2-1	TRBV15	CATSSDLAPLSYNEQFF
14	TRBJ2-5	TRBV5-1	CASSWAGTEETQYF